Below, 3 T cell receptor beta chains from the same sample are listed, as sequenced in a study of PD-1 blockade in mismatch repair-deficient tumors. The assay was immunoSEQ multiplex PCR, and TCRdb's table has in-frame clones only and misses some. Among tens of thousands of clones, more than 75% were seen once, and the ten largest hold 22%. This sample comprised peripheral blood, obtained 4 weeks after starting pembrolizumab. The receptors derive from an adult with mismatch repair-deficient cancer.

The chain carries TRBV13 and TRBJ2-2, with 9 bases matching TRBD1. V lost 5 bases and J lost 5; bases outside the gene matches: 9. CDR3 length: 16 residues. In germline, CDR1 is PRHDT, CDR2 FYEKMQ (reference sequence). The CDR3 spells CASSPRDRVTTGELFF. In nucleotides, the CDR3 is TGTGCCAGCAGCCCGCGGGACAGGGTAACAACCGGGGAGCTGTTTTTT.

The V and J genes are TRBV7-2 and TRBJ1-2; D call uncertain. The CDR3 spans 14 residues. Trimming cost V 1 base and J 7 bases, with 13 bases left between them. CDR1 is SGHTA, CDR2 FQGNSA, per germline. The CDR3 loop reads CASSLDPNTGGYTF. As DNA, the CDR3 is TGTGCCAGCAGCTTAGACCCCAACACGGGTGGCTACACCTTC.

The rearrangement uses TRBV27 and TRBJ2-7; 7 bases fit TRBD1. V shed 0 bases and J 5 bases; nucleotides not matched to a gene: 7. The length of the CDR3 is 15 residues. Germline loops: CDR1 MNHEY, CDR2 SMNVEV (reference sequence). The CDR3 DNA sequence: TGTGCCAGCAGTTTATCGGGACAGTGGCGCGACGAGCAGTACTTC. This codes for CASSLSGQWRDEQYF.